A selection of T cell receptor beta chains follows, all from one sample in a study of cytomegalovirus exposure and HLA in healthy donors. TCRdb keeps only in-frame clones here, not all; method: immunoSEQ multiplex PCR. The table records 100,000 to 150,000 clones, around 74% of them present only once. The sequenced sample was PBMCs. These receptor sequences come from a woman aged 45 to 65 in good health and CMV-seropositive. Both conserved end residues are part of each CDR3. The D gene is left open where the match is weak. The size field is filled for only some rows; it gives once, few, many or a size class.

TRBV5-1,NA,NA,TRBJ2-7,TGCGCCAGCAGCCAACTCCCTACCTCGGGATACGAGCAGTACTTC,CASSQLPTSGYEQYF
TRBV30,NA,NA,TRBJ1-5,TGTGCCTGGAGTGCCCCCCTACGCAATCAGCCCCAGCATTTT,CAWSAPLRNQPQHF
TRBV11-3,NA,NA,TRBJ2-1,TGTGCCAGCAGCTTAGGAGAGGGGGGGCAGTATCATGAGCAGTTCTTC,CASSLGEGGQYHEQFF
TRBV7-9,NA,TRBD1,TRBJ1-6,TGTGCCAGCAGCTTTGAACAGGGGGATTCACCCCTCCACTTT,CASSFEQGDSPLHF
TRBV7-9,NA,TRBD2,TRBJ2-1,TGTGCCAGCAGCCCACCTCTTCGACTAGCCCCCTACAATGAGCAGTTCTTC,CASSPPLRLAPYNEQFF
TRBV29-1,NA,NA,TRBJ2-7,TGCAGCGTTGCGTATCTGCGGGGCTACGAGCAGTACTTC,CSVAYLRGYEQYF
TRBV18,NA,NA,TRBJ2-7,TGTGCCAGCTCACCGATGGACACCTACGAGCAGTACTTC,CASSPMDTYEQYF
TRBV29-1,few,NA,TRBJ2-7,TGCAGCGTTCTGACAGGCTCCTACGAGCAGTACTTC,CSVLTGSYEQYF
TRBV6-1,few,NA,TRBJ2-6,TGTGCCAGCAGTGAAGGACACGCTGGGGCCAACGTCCTGACTTTC,CASSEGHAGANVLTF
TRBV10-3,NA,TRBD1,TRBJ2-7,TGTGCGTCCGGGACAGGGCAGTACGAGCAGTACTTC,CASGTGQYEQYF
TRBV18,NA,NA,TRBJ2-1,TGTGCCAGCTCACCACCGGCAGGGCGCAATGAGCAGTTCTTC,CASSPPAGRNEQFF
TRBV29-1,NA,NA,TRBJ2-3,TGCAGCGTTGAAGATCCGAACAGCCGCACAGATACGCAGTATTTT,CSVEDPNSRTDTQYF
TRBV5-4,NA,NA,TRBJ1-2,TGTGCCAGCAGCTTGGGGGGCGCAGACTATGGCTACACCTTC,CASSLGGADYGYTF
TRBV16,NA,NA,TRBJ1-5,TGTGCCAGCAGCCAATCGAGGAGGGAGAATCAGCCCCAGCATTTT,CASSQSRRENQPQHF
TRBV19,NA,TRBD1,TRBJ2-2,TGTGCCAGTAGTACTCGACAGGGTACGGCCGGGGAGCTGTTTTTT,CASSTRQGTAGELFF
TRBV7-9,NA,NA,TRBJ1-1,TGTGCCAGCAGCTTAGCGTTGAGGAACACTGAAGCTTTCTTT,CASSLALRNTEAFF
TRBV21-1,NA,NA,TRBJ1-5,TGTGCCAGCAGCCCCCGGGGACAGGGATATCAGCCCCAGCATTTT,CASSPRGQGYQPQHF
TRBV9,NA,TRBD2,TRBJ2-7,TGTGCCAGCAGCACGGGACTAGCGGGTTACGAGCAGTACTTC,CASSTGLAGYEQYF
TRBV5-6,NA,NA,TRBJ1-2,TGTGCCAGCACCGTGGGCAGGCGTGGGGGCATGTATGGCTACACCTTC,CASTVGRRGGMYGYTF
TRBV13,NA,NA,TRBJ2-7,TGTGCCAGCAGCTTATTGAGCGGACGAAGCTCCTACGAGCAGTACTTC,CASSLLSGRSSYEQYF
TRBV29-1,NA,NA,TRBJ2-5,TGCAGCGTTGAAGTTATCCGGGAAACCCAGTACTTC,CSVEVIRETQYF
TRBV7-9,NA,NA,TRBJ2-1,TGTGCCAGCAGCTTAGCCCGGGTAGCTTTACACAATGAGCAGTTCTTC,CASSLARVALHNEQFF
TRBV5-1,few,TRBD2,TRBJ2-5,TGCGCCAGCAAGGGTAGCGGGGGCATAGAGACCCAGTACTTC,CASKGSGGIETQYF
TRBV19,NA,NA,TRBJ2-3,TGTGCCAGTAGTCCTCTAGGGACTCAAGCGCCAGATACGCAGTATTTT,CASSPLGTQAPDTQYF
TRBV19,NA,TRBD1,TRBJ2-3,TGTGCCAGTACCACAGGGGGAGGCGCAGATACGCAGTATTTT,CASTTGGGADTQYF
TRBV11-2,NA,NA,TRBJ2-1,TGTGCCAGCAGCCCAAGACAGGCTAGCTACAATGAGCAGTTCTTC,CASSPRQASYNEQFF
TRBV5-1,few,NA,TRBJ1-1,TGCGCCAGCAGCTTGGACAGGCGGACGAACACTGAAGCTTTCTTT,CASSLDRRTNTEAFF
TRBV5-4,once,NA,TRBJ2-3,TGTGCCAGCAGCTTGGGGTGGGGGGGCGATATTAGCACAGATACGCAGTATTTT,CASSLGWGGDISTDTQYF
TRBV18,NA,NA,TRBJ1-2,TGTGCCAGCTCAGCTACCAGGGGTGAGGGCTATGGCTACACCTTC,CASSATRGEGYGYTF
TRBV6-1,NA,TRBD1,TRBJ1-2,TGTGCCAGCAGTGAAGCTGGGACAGGGGGCGCGATCTATGGCTACACCTTC,CASSEAGTGGAIYGYTF
TRBV11-2,NA,NA,TRBJ2-1,TGTGCCAGCAGCAGACTGCCCAAGAGCTCCTACAATGAGCAGTTCTTC,CASSRLPKSSYNEQFF
TRBV6-5,NA,NA,TRBJ2-3,TGTGCCAGCAGTGTCACCCTGGCCCCAGATACGCAGTATTTT,CASSVTLAPDTQYF
TRBV5-6,NA,NA,TRBJ1-5,TGTGCCAGCAGCTCGGCTTCCAGGGGTAGCAATCAGCCCCAGCATTTT,CASSSASRGSNQPQHF
TRBV18,NA,TRBD1,TRBJ1-4,TGTGCCAGCTCACCACCGGGACAGGGAACAACTAATGAAAAACTGTTTTTT,CASSPPGQGTTNEKLFF
TRBV7-9,NA,TRBD1,TRBJ1-6,TGTGCCAGCAGCTTTGGGGACAGGGTCTCACCCCTCCACTTT,CASSFGDRVSPLHF
TRBV4-2,NA,TRBD1,TRBJ1-4,TGTGCCAGCAGCCTGGACAGGGGGATTGAAAAACTGTTTTTT,CASSLDRGIEKLFF
TRBV13,NA,NA,TRBJ2-6,TGTGCCAGCAGCGCCTTAGACTCTGGGGCCAACGTCCTGACTTTC,CASSALDSGANVLTF
TRBV12-5,NA,NA,TRBJ1-4,TGTGCTAGTGGTTTGTCGGGGGTTAGGGAAAAACTGTTTTTT,CASGLSGVREKLFF
TRBV5-8,NA,TRBD2,TRBJ2-1,TGTGCCAGCAGCCGGGGTTCGGGGGGGCCTTTGGATGAGCAGTTCTTC,CASSRGSGGPLDEQFF
TRBV7-2,once,TRBD1,TRBJ2-7,TGTGCCAGCAGCTTAAGGACAGGGGAGGACGAGCAGTACTTC,CASSLRTGEDEQYF
TRBV4-1,NA,TRBD1,TRBJ1-2,TGCGCCAGCAGCCAAGAACCGGGACAGGGTCGGGGCTACACCTTC,CASSQEPGQGRGYTF
TRBV28,NA,NA,TRBJ2-3,TGTGCCAGTTCTACCGGGGACACAGATACGCAGTATTTT,CASSTGDTDTQYF